Here is one TCR beta chain with its context. The sample is drawn from a study of cytomegalovirus exposure and HLA in healthy donors. This CDR3 spans 14 amino acids. V lost 2 bases, J lost 3 bases, and 10 bases lay in between. Looked up from germline, CDR1 is MDHEN and CDR2 is SYDVKM. Only in-frame clones appear in the TCRdb table, and some are missing; sequencing was by immunoSEQ multiplex PCR. The sample contains 200,000 to 250,000 clones, over 80% of which appear only once. Sequences were obtained from PBMCs. The clonotype originates from a woman aged 18 to 35 in good health and CMV-seronegative. The chain joins TRBV28 to TRBJ2-5, with D possibly being TRBD2 (5 bases). CDR3 protein: CASSLEGTKETQYF. The CDR3, as DNA: TGTGCCAGCAGTTTAGAGGGAACGAAAGAGACCCAGTACTTC.